This T cell receptor beta chain was captured in a study of human T cells and chemical hapten exposure. CDR3 length equals 14 residues. The V end lost 6 bases, the J end lost 4 bases, and 11 bases lay between the germline ends. CDR1 is KGHDR, CDR2 SFDVKD, per germline. Individual cDNA molecules had unique molecular identifiers attached to them by the library. TCRdb recomputed calls from the RACE reads with MiXCR, one row per CDR3 protein. The table records 95,000 to 150,000 distinct CDR3 sequences, approximately 10% of them present only once. Time point indicated: patch test 3, about 24 weeks after DPC sensitization. Treatment denoted: therapeutic diphenylcyclopropenone sensitization with weekly scalp DPC. This clonotype was seen at least ten times.

The TCR sequence derives from a woman in her forties or fifties with alopecia areata. Some clones in this sample may be carry-over from other donors' samples. The chain is built from TRBV24-1 and TRBJ2-2; D possibly matches TRBD1 or TRBD2 (5 bases each). The sample here was whole blood, taken in connection with sensitization to the hapten diphenylcyclopropenone (DPC). CDR3 coding DNA: TGTGCCACCAGTAGGACTGGGGGCACCGGGGAGCTGTTTTTT. This sequence encodes CATSRTGGTGELFF.